This T cell receptor (beta chain) was obtained from a study of OX40 agonist ivuxolimab in advanced cancers. For context, the study as a whole: Ivuxolimab was a fully human IgG2 agonistic monoclonal antibody targeting the costimulatory receptor OX40 (CD134). Among the approximately 50 dose-escalation patients, 19 had hepatocellular carcinoma, around 15 melanoma, 9 renal cell carcinoma and 9 head and neck cancer. Patients were allowed to have had prior anti-PD-1, anti-PD-L1 or anti-CTLA-4 therapy, and approximately 40% of the dose-escalation patients had previously received checkpoint inhibitors. A male proportion of 70% to 90% and a mean age of around 60 years, ranging from 23 to 79, were recorded for the dose-escalation cohort. The paper describes the monotherapy dose-escalation part (N ≈ 52 patients) of the phase I trial of ivuxolimab. Intravenous ivuxolimab was administered to patients every 2 weeks at six dose levels: 0.01, 0.1, 0.3, 1.5, 3 and 10 mg/kg. Peripheral TCRbeta sequencing aimed to test whether ivuxolimab altered TCR sequence diversity and caused clonal T-cell expansion. Three dose-escalation patients achieved partial responses, one with hepatocellular carcinoma and two with cutaneous melanoma.

The trial excluded patients who had a history of autoimmune disease or who were on systemic immunosuppression. Peripheral blood for TCR sequencing was collected from all dose cohorts at baseline, on cycle 4 day 1, and on cycle 7 day 1. The samples were taken from a phase I, first-in-human, multicenter, open-label dose-escalation trial of ivuxolimab. Adults with locally advanced or metastatic melanoma, renal cell, hepatocellular, or head and neck squamous cell carcinoma were enrolled in the trial. Before TCR sequencing, CD4+ T cells and CD8+ T cells were sorted from peripheral blood as separate populations. On this clone itself: Its antigen is not yet known. No per-base quality is available; no much larger clone lies one base away.

To sequence the TCRbeta CDR3 region, genomic DNA was isolated from the sorted cells. The immunoSEQ Assay was used to sequence the TCRbeta CDR3 regions. Not all clones reach the TCRdb copy of this immuneACCESS table, which keeps in-frame sequences only. Checked studies attribute under half of the gap to unresolved V genes and leave the rest unexplained. The sample table holds some 70,000 clones, of which 65% to 85% were seen once. 8.2% of the sample goes to the ten largest clones. Clipping removes 3 bases from V and 4 bases from J, with 0 as the unmatched junction base count. Spanning cysteine to phenylalanine, the CDR3 consists of 13 amino acids. CDR3 DNA is the only sequence kept; it has 39 bases, read in frame from the first base. Taken from the germline V gene, the CDR1 and CDR2 loops are SGHVS and FQNEAQ. The paper's findings and limits, for the study overall: Clonal expansion of both CD4+ and CD8+ blood T cells was observed from baseline to week 6 at doses 0.1 to 3.0 mg/kg. After ivuxolimab, CD8+ T cells had more expanded clones than CD4+ T cells on average. The antigen specificity of the clonally expanded peripheral T cells was not determined. Low levels of normalized T-cell clonal expansion were also shown by some nonresponding patients. In the 0.1-3.0 mg/kg groups, partial responders were among the patients with the lowest normalized peripheral clonal expansion, particularly in CD8+ T cells.

Here the chain combines TRBV7-8 and TRBJ2-5; 9 junctional bases match TRBD1. The sequence came from an adult with an advanced solid tumor such as melanoma, head and neck, liver or kidney cancer. The sequences come from CD4+ or CD8+ T cells sorted from blood, collected in a trial of the OX40 agonist ivuxolimab. The CDR3 here reads CASSLGQGETQYF. The nucleotide sequence is given as TGTGCCAGCAGCTTGGGACAGGGAGAGACCCAGTACTTC.